The 30 T cell receptor beta chains in this list originate from one sample, sequenced in a study of T-cell reconstitution after alpha-beta-depleted transplantation in children. The authors prepared the TCRbeta library with unique molecular identifiers. TCRdb reprocessed the PCR reads via MiXCR and lists one record per CDR3 protein. The sample holds more than 400,000 distinct CDR3 sequences, 43% seen once. The sample consisted of PBMCs, taken before TCRalphabeta/CD19-depleted stem cell transplant. The receptors here all came from a girl aged 2 to 10 with aplastic anemia, due to receive a stem cell transplant.

Concerning this clonotype: Possible read error: a much larger clone is one base away. This chain joins TRBV5-1 and TRBJ2-3, with 7 bases that match TRBD2. CDR1 and CDR2 from the germline V gene are SGHRS and YFSETQ. V lost 0 bases and J lost 10; bases outside the gene matches: 5. The CDR3 is 13 amino acids. The CDR3 loop is CASSLAGGDAQYF. Written as DNA, the CDR3 is TGCGCCAGCAGCTTGGCGGGAGGTGATGCGCAGTATTTT. The full variable domain, its missing parts supplied by reference TRBV5-1 and TRBJ2-3, is KAGVTQTPRYLIKTRGQQVTLSCSPISGHRSVSWYQQTPGQGLQFLFEYFSETQRNKGNFPGRFSGRQFSNSRSEMNVSTLELGDSALYLCASSLAGGDAQYFGPGTRLTVL.

The rearrangement joins TRBV4-1 to TRBJ2-7; D gene ambiguous. The CDR3 spans 15 residues. V dropped 1 base and J dropped 0 bases, with 10 bases sitting between them. CDR1 and CDR2 (germline): MGHRA, YSYEKL. Written as DNA, the CDR3 is TGCGCCAGCAGCCAAGGGGAACGCCGCTCCTACGAGCAGTACTTC. It translates to CASSQGERRSYEQYF.

Only a few counts were recorded for this clonotype. The rearrangement joins TRBV6-1 to TRBJ2-1, with 7 bases identical to TRBD1. The V segment lost 5 bases and the J segment 2 bases; nucleotides outside the gene matches: 9. CDR3 length: 16 amino acids. Per germline, CDR1 MNHNS and CDR2 SASEGT. Written as DNA, the CDR3 is TGTGCCAGCAGTCCGGGCCGGACAGGTCCCTACAATGAGCAGTTCTTC. As protein: CASSPGRTGPYNEQFF.

This clonotype was counted a single time. The genes are TRBV10-3 and TRBJ2-5; D gene uncertain. This CDR3 region has 14 residues. With 2 bases removed from V and 2 bases from J, the gap between germline ends came to 9 bases. Germline lookup yields CDR1 ENHRY and CDR2 SYGVKD. The CDR3, as DNA: TGTGCCATCAGTGAGATGGGCTGGCAAGAGACCCAGTACTTC. Translation gives CAISEMGWQETQYF.

In nucleotides, the CDR3 is TGCGCCAGCAGCTTGGACGGTTCCTTTTGGGAGACCCAGTACTTC. This sequence encodes CASSLDGSFWETQYF. The gene calls are TRBV5-1 and TRBJ2-5; D is ambiguous. V lost 0 bases and J lost 5, with 14 bases in between. CDR1 is SGHRS, CDR2 YFSETQ, per germline. This CDR3 spans 15 amino acids.

This clonotype was seen repeatedly, ten times or more. The chain couples TRBV9 to TRBJ2-7; D not resolved. This CDR3 comprises 13 residues. Germline CDR1 reads SGDLS; CDR2 reads YYNGEE. Between the trimmed V and J ends, which lost 4 bases and 3 bases, there was a span of 11 bases. The CDR3 sequence: CASSPRELYEQYF. The CDR3 bases are TGTGCCAGCAGCCCCCGTGAGCTCTACGAGCAGTACTTC.

This clonotype came up many times. The gene calls are TRBV19 and TRBJ2-7; either TRBD1 or TRBD2 may fit D (5 bases each). The CDR3 is made up of 14 amino acids. Germline V gene data show CDR1 as LNHDA and CDR2 as SQIVND (reference sequence). V shed 8 bases and J shed 1 base, with 15 bases lying between them. CDR3 sequence: CASQAGTGSYEQYF. DNA of the CDR3: TGTGCCAGTCAGGCCGGGACGGGGTCCTACGAGCAGTACTTC. Combining the CDR3 with reference TRBV19 and TRBJ2-7 gives the whole variable domain DGGITQSPKYLFRKEGQNVTLSCEQNLNHDAMYWYRQDPGQGLRLIYYSQIVNDFQKGDIAEGYSVSREKKESFPLTVTSAQKNPTAFYLCASQAGTGSYEQYFGPGTRLTVT.

This clonotype was found a few times. This rearrangement joins TRBV3-1 to TRBJ2-1; 13 nucleotides line up with TRBD2. The CDR3 is 18 amino acids. The ends lost 6 bases at V and 0 bases at J; junction bases unmatched: 8. The germline CDR1 and CDR2 sequences are LGHDT and YNNKEL (reference sequence). The CDR3 loop is CASRLGLAGPGSYNEQFF. As DNA, the CDR3 is TGTGCCAGCAGACTGGGACTAGCGGGACCCGGCTCCTACAATGAGCAGTTCTTC.

The rearrangement uses TRBV7-9 and TRBJ2-5; 14 bases match TRBD2. Germline values: CDR1 SEHNR, CDR2 FQNEAQ (reference sequence). The CDR3 is made up of 16 amino acids. V shed 4 bases, J shed 5 bases, and the junction held 6 bases outside the gene matches. In nucleotides, the CDR3 is TGTGCCAGCAGCTGGGCGGGACTAGCGGGAGTTGAGACCCAGTACTTC. Amino acids: CASSWAGLAGVETQYF. The full variable domain, rest sourced from reference TRBV7-9 and TRBJ2-5, is DTGVSQNPRHKITKRGQNVTFRCDPISEHNRLYWYRQTLGQGPEFLTYFQNEAQLEKSRLLSDRFSAERPKGSFSTLEIQRTEQGDSAMYLCASSWAGLAGVETQYFGPGTRLLVL.

J is TRBJ2-1 and V is TRBV7-3; 11 bases agree with TRBD2. The CDR3 has 15 residues. J gave up 7 bases and V 4 bases, and 6 bases lay outside the gene matches. Per germline, CDR1 SGHTA and CDR2 FQGTGA. CDR3 loop: CASSYLAGGGNEQFF. The CDR3 DNA follows: TGTGCCAGCAGCTATCTAGCGGGAGGTGGGAATGAGCAGTTCTTC.

This sequence joins TRBV28 and TRBJ2-5, with 12 bases aligning to TRBD2. This CDR3 is built from 17 residues. The V segment lost 1 base and the J segment 4 bases; nucleotides outside the gene matches: 7. The V gene's germline CDR1 is MDHEN and CDR2 SYDVKM. Here the CDR3 reads CASSLFSSGRAGETQYF. CDR3 DNA sequence: TGTGCCAGCAGTTTATTTTCTAGCGGGAGGGCCGGAGAGACCCAGTACTTC.

The V gene is TRBV7-9, the J gene TRBJ2-1; 11 bases match TRBD2. The ends lost 2 bases at V and 8 bases at J; junction bases unmatched: 8. This CDR3 contains 16 residues. Germline loops: CDR1 SEHNR, CDR2 FQNEAQ (reference sequence). The CDR3 nucleotides read TGTGCCAGCAGCTTATTAGCGGGGGGGCCTGGCGATGAGCAGTTCTTC. Residues: CASSLLAGGPGDEQFF.

The V gene is TRBV28, the J gene TRBJ2-1; a possible D gene is TRBD1 (6 bases). Germline V gene lookup returns CDR1 MDHEN and CDR2 SYDVKM. Trimming cost V 7 bases and J 3 bases, with 13 bases left between them. The CDR3 has 14 residues. The CDR3 bases are TGTGCCAGCAATTCCGCAGGGGTCTACAATGAGCAGTTCTTC. Protein sequence: CASNSAGVYNEQFF.

The chain joins TRBV12-3 or TRBV12-4 to TRBJ2-6, with a weak D call TRBD2 (5 bases). Trimming stripped 1 base from V and 0 bases from J, with 10 bases between. The CDR3 runs to 17 residues. CDR3 protein: CASSLVVGSSGANVLTF. CDR3 nucleotide sequence: TGTGCCAGCAGTTTAGTTGTGGGGAGCTCTGGGGCCAACGTCCTGACTTTC.

This clonotype was seen many times. The chain carries TRBV20-1 and TRBJ1-4, with TRBD1 as a possible D gene (5 bases). CDR1 DFQATT and CDR2 SNEGSKA come from the germline V gene (reference sequence). V lost 4 bases and J lost 4, with 10 bases in between. The CDR3 spans 13 residues. CDR3 DNA sequence: TGCAGTGCTATCCGGGACTTTAATGAAAAACTGTTTTTT. Translation: CSAIRDFNEKLFF.

This chain uses TRBV7-2 with TRBJ2-5; 12 bases map to TRBD2. Trimming removed 1 base from V and 7 bases from J; junction bases left unmatched: 4. The germline gives CDR1 SGHTA, CDR2 FQGNSA. The CDR3 is 15 amino acids. The CDR3 DNA sequence: TGTGCCAGCAGCTTAGGGACTAGCGGGGCGGGGACCCAGTACTTC. It yields the protein CASSLGTSGAGTQYF.

At least ten counts were recorded for this clonotype. The gene calls are TRBV10-3 and TRBJ2-4; 9 nucleotides align to TRBD1. CDR3 size: 13 residues. V lost 7 bases and J lost 8; bases outside the gene matches: 6. Looked up from germline, CDR1 is ENHRY and CDR2 is SYGVKD. The DNA of the CDR3 is TGTGCCATCACCCTCCGGACAGGGGACATTCAGTACTTC. The encoded protein is CAITLRTGDIQYF.

This clonotype was seen many times. J is TRBJ1-1 and V is TRBV5-6; D may be TRBD1 (6 bases). CDR3 size: 18 residues. Germline assignment: CDR1 SGHDT and CDR2 YYEEEE. V was clipped by 0 bases and J by 0 bases, with 18 bases between them. The CDR3 loop reads CASSLARGQRFMNTEAFF. The CDR3 DNA sequence: TGTGCCAGCAGCTTGGCCCGGGGACAAAGATTCATGAACACTGAAGCTTTCTTT.

This clonotype was seen repeatedly, ten times or more. V usage is TRBV5-1 and J usage is TRBJ2-7; TRBD2 aligns across 8 bases. The CDR3 is made up of 16 amino acids. Germline lookup yields CDR1 SGHRS and CDR2 YFSETQ. With 7 bases clipped from V and 2 bases from J, the junction kept 14 bases outside the gene matches. The CDR3 coding sequence is TGCGCCAGCCGACCCCCGCCGGGTAGCGGGGCCTACGAGCAGTACTTC. This translates into CASRPPPGSGAYEQYF.

The V gene is TRBV29-1, the J gene TRBJ1-1, with 9 bases matching TRBD1. CDR1 and CDR2 (germline): SQVTM, ANQGSEA. This CDR3 region has 14 residues. With V trimmed by 4 bases and J by 4 bases, 7 bases remained unmatched. CDR3 region: CSVVAGQGSTEAFF. Written as DNA, the CDR3 is TGCAGCGTTGTAGCGGGACAGGGTAGCACTGAAGCTTTCTTT.

Here the CDR3 DNA reads TGTGCCAGCAGTTTAGGGTCCTCTGGAAGCTACACCTTC. Amino acids: CASSLGSSGSYTF. This chain links TRBV27 with TRBJ1-2; D is unresolved. There are 13 residues in the CDR3. Looked up from germline, CDR1 is MNHEY and CDR2 is SMNVEV (reference sequence). The ends were cut back, 2 bases at V and 9 bases at J, with 13 bases in the middle.

This clonotype has a handful of counts. The V call is TRBV20-1, the J call TRBJ1-6; 7 bases are a match to TRBD1. The germline V gene has CDR1 DFQATT and CDR2 SNEGSKA (reference sequence). V dropped 2 bases and J dropped 0; count of bases not matched to a gene: 10. The CDR3 is made up of 18 amino acids. CDR3 DNA sequence: TGCAGTGCTAGAAACGCCCGGACAGGTCTCTCCTATAATTCACCCCTCCACTTT. As protein: CSARNARTGLSYNSPLHF.

This clonotype was seen a handful of times. The chain carries TRBV6-5 and TRBJ1-1; D unresolved. This CDR3 is built from 15 residues. The ends were cut back, 7 bases at V and 5 bases at J, with 20 bases in the middle. Germline-derived CDR1 and CDR2 are MNHEY and SVGAGI. As DNA, the CDR3 is TGTGCCAGCATTATGAGGACGACCTTCGGAACTGAAGCTTTCTTT. Its translation: CASIMRTTFGTEAFF.

This clonotype appeared a few times. This sequence joins TRBV6-5 and TRBJ2-3, with TRBD2 matching over 8 bases. CDR1 is MNHEY, CDR2 SVGAGI, per germline. Trimming at V came to 2 bases and at J to 0 bases, leaving 4 bases not matched to a gene. The CDR3 is made up of 16 amino acids. CDR3 bases: TGTGCCAGCAGTTACCCTCTAGCGGGTAGCACAGATACGCAGTATTTT. It is translated as CASSYPLAGSTDTQYF.

The chain carries TRBV28 and TRBJ2-7; TRBD2 agrees at 8 bases. Germline CDR1 reads MDHEN; CDR2 reads SYDVKM. There are 16 residues in the CDR3. J was trimmed by 4 bases and V by 3 bases; bases with no gene match: 11. Written as DNA, the CDR3 is TGTGCCAGCAGTTTCGGCAGCGGGAGTGTTGGGTACGAGCAGTACTTC. Protein product: CASSFGSGSVGYEQYF.

The V call is TRBV10-3, the J call TRBJ2-3; 11 bases map to TRBD2. V was pared by 0 bases and J by 5 bases, with 10 bases of the junction left unmatched. Germline values: CDR1 ENHRY, CDR2 SYGVKD. The CDR3 spans 18 residues. The CDR3: CAISESWYRTSGGDTQYF. In nucleotides, the CDR3 is TGTGCCATCAGTGAGTCATGGTATAGAACTAGCGGGGGAGATACGCAGTATTTT.

The chain has TRBV20-1 and TRBJ2-3; the D gene is possibly TRBD1 (6 bases). The V and J ends lost 1 base and 1 base respectively, with 24 bases between them. The germline CDR1 and CDR2 sequences are DFQATT and SNEGSKA (reference sequence). The CDR3 spans 19 residues. The CDR3 DNA reads as TGCAGTGCTAGAGCCGACGGCCTAGGGGGTTACTTCGGCACAGATACGCAGTATTTT. It yields the protein CSARADGLGGYFGTDTQYF.

V is TRBV11-1 and J is TRBJ2-2, with D possibly called TRBD1 or TRBD2 (5 bases each). CDR3 length: 19 residues. In germline, CDR1 is SGHAT, CDR2 FQDESV (reference sequence). Trimming took 4 bases from V and 0 from J, leaving 21 bases between them. The CDR3 DNA follows: TGTGCCAGCAGCTCGGCCGGGGCCCTCGGACGGGCGAACACCGGGGAGCTGTTTTTT. Protein sequence: CASSSAGALGRANTGELFF.

This chain uses TRBV7-9 with TRBJ2-1; 9 nucleotides agree with TRBD2. V was pared by 4 bases and J by 7 bases, with 8 bases of the junction left unmatched. CDR3 length: 15 residues. The germline V gene encodes CDR1 SEHNR and CDR2 FQNEAQ (reference sequence). CDR3: CASSSSSGKGNEQFF. The CDR3 DNA reads as TGTGCCAGCAGCTCCTCTAGCGGGAAAGGTAATGAGCAGTTCTTC. The variable domain in full, completed from reference TRBV7-9 and TRBJ2-1, reads DTGVSQNPRHKITKRGQNVTFRCDPISEHNRLYWYRQTLGQGPEFLTYFQNEAQLEKSRLLSDRFSAERPKGSFSTLEIQRTEQGDSAMYLCASSSSSGKGNEQFFGPGTRLTVL.

This clonotype has just a few counts. This chain connects TRBV30 to TRBJ1-2, with a tentative D call TRBD1 (5 bases). CDR1 GTSNPN and CDR2 SVGIG come from the germline V gene (reference sequence). Trimming removed 0 bases at V and 6 bases at J, with 11 bases between. The CDR3 spans 13 residues. The CDR3 nucleotides are TGTGCCTGGAGTGTTTCGGGGGTCGATGGCTACACCTTC. It is translated as CAWSVSGVDGYTF.